These T cell receptor beta chains were read from a single sample in a study of somatic mutations in cytotoxic T cells in rheumatoid arthritis. The table came from immunoSEQ multiplex PCR; TCRdb's copy has only in-frame clones and leaves some out. Here the sample spans 20,000 to 25,000 clones, around 80% being singletons. The sequencing input was CD8+ T cells sorted from blood. These receptors were taken from an adult with rheumatoid arthritis. Both conserved end residues are part of each CDR3. D genes are given only for firm matches. Clone size is shown for a subset of rows, as once, few, many or a class of expanded clone.

TRBD1	TRBV7-6	TRBJ2-3	.	CASSLLRDRGTDTQYF	TGTGCCAGCAGCTTGTTACGGGACAGGGGGACAGATACGCAGTATTTT
.	TRBV12-5	TRBJ2-2	.	CASGTPDSLYTGELFF	TGTGCTAGTGGTACTCCGGACAGCCTTTACACCGGGGAGCTGTTTTTT
.	TRBV11-2	TRBJ1-6	.	CASSGGSPGDNSPLHF	TGTGCCAGCAGCGGGGGGTCGCCCGGGGATAATTCACCCCTCCACTTT
.	TRBV27	TRBJ2-7	.	CASSFSQLIIYEQYF	TGTGCCAGCAGTTTCAGTCAGCTAATAATCTACGAGCAGTACTTC
.	TRBV7-3	TRBJ2-3	once	CASSLSSDGGDTQYF	TGTGCCAGCAGCTTAAGTTCAGATGGGGGAGATACGCAGTATTTT
.	TRBV19	TRBJ1-1	.	CASLGENTEAFF	TGTGCCAGTCTTGGGGAGAACACTGAAGCTTTCTTT
.	TRBV5-1	TRBJ2-5	.	CASSWAGGVKETQYF	TGCGCCAGCAGCTGGGCCGGGGGCGTAAAGGAGACCCAGTACTTC
.	TRBV5-1	TRBJ2-5	.	CASSPGADAFYQETQYF	TGCGCCAGCTCCCCCGGAGCAGACGCCTTTTACCAAGAGACCCAGTACTTC
TRBD2	TRBV29-1	TRBJ2-5	.	CSVEVSGREETQYF	TGCAGCGTTGAAGTATCGGGGAGGGAAGAGACCCAGTACTTC
.	TRBV4-3	TRBJ2-5	.	CASSQARGQGEETQYF	TGCGCCAGCAGCCAAGCCAGGGGCCAGGGAGAAGAGACCCAGTACTTC
TRBD1	TRBV16	TRBJ2-7	.	CASSHSGTGTYEQYF	TGTGCCAGCAGCCACTCCGGGACAGGCACCTACGAGCAGTACTTC
TRBD1	TRBV5-5	TRBJ2-7	.	CASSLYPPGQVFEEQYF	TGTGCCAGCAGCTTGTACCCCCCGGGACAGGTATTTGAAGAGCAGTACTTC
.	TRBV20-1	TRBJ1-1	.	CSATANTEAFF	TGCAGTGCCACAGCGAACACTGAAGCTTTCTTT
TRBD2	TRBV6-1	TRBJ2-3	.	CASSETSGGAADTQYF	TGTGCCAGCAGTGAAACTAGCGGGGGGGCCGCAGATACGCAGTATTTT
.	TRBV7-2	TRBJ1-1	.	CASSWEGSNTEAFF	TGTGCCAGCAGCTGGGAGGGTTCGAACACTGAAGCTTTCTTT
.	TRBV6-6	TRBJ2-7	few	CASSYSEQPYEQYF	TGTGCCAGCAGTTACTCAGAACAACCATACGAGCAGTACTTC
TRBD1	TRBV6-4	TRBJ1-2	.	CASSEGGQTYGYTF	TGTGCCAGCAGTGAGGGGGGACAGACGTATGGCTACACCTTC
.	TRBV7-2	TRBJ1-2	.	CASSLGTLNYGYTF	TGTGCCAGCAGCTTAGGGACATTGAACTATGGCTACACCTTC
TRBD1	TRBV7-9	TRBJ2-7	few	CASSSTGGSYEQYF	TGTGCCAGCAGCTCGACAGGGGGCTCCTACGAGCAGTACTTC
.	TRBV4-1	TRBJ2-3	.	CASSQDTQWVTSTDTQYF	TGCGCCAGCAGCCAAGATACACAGTGGGTGACTAGCACAGATACGCAGTATTTT
.	TRBV20-1	TRBJ2-5	.	CSAPRETQYF	TGCAGTGCTCCCAGGGAGACCCAGTACTTC
.	TRBV7-9	TRBJ1-5	.	CASSLGAGRRDQPQHF	TGTGCCAGCAGCTTAGGGGCAGGGCGGCGGGATCAGCCCCAGCATTTT
TRBD2	TRBV7-6	TRBJ2-2	.	CASSVSGQTGAGELFF	TGTGCCAGCAGCGTTAGCGGGCAAACGGGTGCCGGGGAGCTGTTTTTT
.	TRBV11-3	TRBJ2-1	.	CASSSYFAGEQFF	TGTGCCAGCAGCTCCTACTTTGCGGGGGAGCAGTTCTTC
.	TRBV7-6	TRBJ2-2	.	CASSTLEGAGELFF	TGTGCCAGCAGCACTCTGGAGGGGGCCGGGGAGCTGTTTTTT
TRBD2	TRBV27	TRBJ2-7	medium-sized	CASRTGGNEQYF	TGTGCCAGCAGGACCGGGGGGAACGAGCAGTACTTC
.	TRBV11-3	TRBJ2-3	.	CASSLVPGAGDTQYF	TGTGCCAGCAGCTTAGTTCCGGGGGCTGGGGATACGCAGTATTTT
.	TRBV15	TRBJ1-1	once	CATSRVGGRPEAFF	TGTGCCACCAGCAGAGTAGGGGGTAGACCTGAAGCTTTCTTT